This entry lists 24 T cell receptor beta chains sequenced from one sample in a study of neoadjuvant anti-PD-1 for oral cavity cancer. TCRdb's table, derived via immunoSEQ multiplex PCR, lists solely in-frame clones and lacks some. In the table there are approximately 72,000 clones, around four fifths of which are singletons. Sequenced material: PBMCs, taken before nivolumab (anti-PD-1) treatment. These receptors came from a person aged 40 to 85 with oral cavity squamous cell carcinoma.

The V call is TRBV6-6, the J call TRBJ2-1; D unclear. Germline CDR1 is MNHNY and CDR2 is SVGAGI (reference sequence). V gave up 6 bases and J gave up 2 bases, with 8 bases separating them. The CDR3 consists of 13 residues. The CDR3 protein is CASRPEAYNEQFF. The CDR3 coding sequence is TGTGCCAGCAGACCCGAGGCCTACAATGAGCAGTTCTTC.

This clone was observed at least ten times. The rearrangement joins TRBV2 to TRBJ1-1; D not certain. V lost 1 base and J 2 bases, leaving 11 bases between the germline ends. Looked up from germline, CDR1 is SNHLY and CDR2 is FYNNEI. The length of the CDR3 is 15 residues. The CDR3 bases are TGTGCCAGCAGTGAAGAGTATGTCAGAAACACTGAAGCTTTCTTT. The encoded protein is CASSEEYVRNTEAFF.

J is TRBJ2-1 and V is TRBV30; 11 positions agree with TRBD2. Unmatched junction bases numbered 3, after V lost 3 bases and J lost 11 bases. CDR3 length: 12 amino acids. Germline CDR1 and CDR2: GTSNPN and SVGIG (reference sequence). The DNA for the CDR3 is TGTGCCTGGAGGCCTAGCGGGGGGCAGCAGTTCTTC. Translated, it gives CAWRPSGGQQFF.

The chain recombines TRBV2 with TRBJ2-2; 8 bases line up with TRBD1. The ends lost 6 bases at V and 8 bases at J; junction bases unmatched: 8. In germline, CDR1 is SNHLY, CDR2 FYNNEI. This CDR3 has 14 residues. The CDR3, as DNA: TGTGCCAGCAGAGGACAGGGCGCTGGAGGGGAGCTGTTTTTT. Translating gives CASRGQGAGGELFF.

The rearrangement uses TRBV2 and TRBJ1-4; 11 bases line up with TRBD1. V lost 7 bases, J lost 7 bases, and 5 bases stayed unmatched. In germline, CDR1 is SNHLY, CDR2 FYNNEI. The CDR3 length is 14 residues. CDR3 sequence: CASTPGTGGEKLFF. CDR3 nucleotides: TGTGCCAGCACCCCCGGGACAGGGGGTGAAAAACTGTTTTTT.

The V and J genes are TRBV29-1 and TRBJ2-3, with 9 bases aligning to TRBD2. From germline, CDR1 is SQVTM and CDR2 ANQGSEA. This CDR3 contains 17 residues. V dropped 4 bases and J dropped 3; count of bases not matched to a gene: 14. The CDR3 reads CSVGGLGGTSKTDTQYF. The CDR3 nucleotides are TGCAGCGTTGGGGGACTTGGGGGGACTAGCAAGACAGATACGCAGTATTTT.

This chain joins TRBV10-1 and TRBJ1-4, with D possibly being TRBD1 (5 bases). Germline V gives CDR1 WNHNN, CDR2 SYGVQD (reference sequence). The length of the CDR3 is 14 residues. The V and J ends lost 6 bases and 5 bases respectively, with 13 bases between them. CDR3 bases: TGCGCCAGCAGCCCCGGGACCGCAAATGAAAAACTGTTTTTT. This gives the protein CASSPGTANEKLFF.

Only a few counts were recorded for this clone. This chain links TRBV15 with TRBJ1-5, with D hard to call. Trimming cost V 0 bases and J 0 bases, with 15 bases left between them. The germline gives CDR1 LNHNV, CDR2 YYDKDF (reference sequence). This CDR3 comprises 18 residues. The CDR3 DNA reads TGTGCCACCAGCAGAGATATCTACGCCAGCTATAGCAATCAGCCCCAGCATTTT. Protein product: CATSRDIYASYSNQPQHF.

The chain is built from TRBV5-1 and TRBJ1-2, with D possibly matching TRBD1 (6 bases). Germline V lookup: CDR1 SGHRS, CDR2 YFSETQ. Trimming took 0 bases from V and 0 from J, leaving 21 bases between them. The CDR3 loop spans 19 amino acids. The CDR3 spells CASSLASGHFFSANYGYTF. In DNA, the CDR3 is TGCGCCAGCAGCTTGGCCTCGGGACACTTCTTTTCAGCTAACTATGGCTACACCTTC.

The chain is built from TRBV15 and TRBJ2-7; TRBD1 matches 7 bases. Germline CDR1 is LNHNV and CDR2 is YYDKDF (reference sequence). The CDR3 is 15 amino acids. The V and J ends lost 0 bases and 0 bases, in that order; junction bases with no gene match: 2. CDR3 sequence (DNA): TGTGCCACCAGCAGAGATCGGGACAGCTCCTACGAGCAGTACTTC. This gives the protein CATSRDRDSSYEQYF.

The chain carries TRBV10-3 and TRBJ1-1; 7 positions agree with TRBD1. Germline V gene sequence: CDR1 ENHRY, CDR2 SYGVKD. The CDR3 sequence is 15 residues long. Trimming at V came to 2 bases and at J to 5 bases, leaving 8 bases not matched to a gene. The CDR3, as DNA: TGTGCCATCAGTGAGGCGAAGGGGGCTTGGACTGAAGCTTTCTTT. It is translated as CAISEAKGAWTEAFF.

This clone was picked up a small number of times. This chain links TRBV28 with TRBJ2-3; the match to TRBD2 covers 7 bases. Germline CDR1 reads MDHEN; CDR2 reads SYDVKM. V shed 8 bases and J 4 bases; nucleotides not matched to a gene: 3. This CDR3 is built from 12 residues. The CDR3: CASGRAADTQYF. CDR3 DNA sequence: TGTGCCAGCGGGAGGGCCGCAGATACGCAGTATTTT. Supplemented by reference TRBV28 and TRBJ2-3, the full variable domain reads DVKVTQSSRYLVKRTGEKVFLECVQDMDHENMFWYRQDPGLGLRLIYFSYDVKMKEKGDIPEGYSVSREKKERFSLILESASTNQTSMYLCASGRAADTQYFGPGTRLTVL.

The chain carries TRBV6-1 and TRBJ1-2; 8 positions agree with TRBD1. The CDR3 covers 13 residues. J lost 5 bases, V lost 6 bases, and 5 bases had no gene match. Germline V gives CDR1 MNHNS, CDR2 SASEGT. Here the CDR3 DNA reads TGTGCCAGCAGCCTGGACAGGGATTATGGCTACACCTTC. Translating gives CASSLDRDYGYTF.

The chain uses TRBV10-3 and TRBJ1-1, with D possibly matching TRBD1 (5 bases). CDR3 length equals 13 residues. Germline CDR1 reads ENHRY; CDR2 reads SYGVKD. Trimming pared 11 bases from V and 5 bases from J, leaving 18 bases between. CDR3 region: CAHPAGGGTEAFF. As DNA, the CDR3 is TGTGCCCATCCGGCGGGGGGGGGTACTGAAGCTTTCTTT.

The chain recombines TRBV10-3 with TRBJ2-1; D unclear. The length of the CDR3 is 15 residues. Per germline, CDR1 ENHRY and CDR2 SYGVKD. The V and J ends lost 6 bases and 0 bases respectively, with 12 bases between them. Written as DNA, the CDR3 is TGTGCCATCAGCTTACTCTCAAGCTCCTACAATGAGCAGTTCTTC. The encoded protein is CAISLLSSSYNEQFF.

J is TRBJ1-2 and V is TRBV2, with TRBD1 matching 8 bases. The V segment lost 6 bases and the J segment 4 bases; nucleotides outside the gene matches: 4. CDR3 length: 13 amino acids. Germline V gene sequence: CDR1 SNHLY, CDR2 FYNNEI. In DNA, the CDR3 is TGTGCCAGCAGAGTGACAGGGGTCTATGGCTACACCTTC. Its protein is CASRVTGVYGYTF.

V is TRBV6-1 and J is TRBJ2-3; a weak D match, TRBD1 (5 bases). This CDR3 has 14 amino acids. From germline, CDR1 is MNHNS and CDR2 SASEGT. Deletions cut 7 bases from V and 2 bases from J, with 13 bases between. Here the CDR3 reads CASNTGHLTDTQYF. The CDR3 region has the DNA TGTGCCAGCAACACCGGACACCTCACAGATACGCAGTATTTT.

The V call is TRBV11-3, the J call TRBJ2-2; TRBD2 matches 7 bases. V shed 1 base and J 6 bases; nucleotides not matched to a gene: 5. CDR3 length equals 15 residues. Per the germline V gene, CDR1 is SGHNT and CDR2 is YENEEA. This CDR3 reads CASSLGVAGSGELFF. The CDR3 DNA reads as TGTGCCAGCAGCTTAGGAGTAGCGGGTTCCGGGGAGCTGTTTTTT.

The chain recombines TRBV6-7 with TRBJ1-3; no clear D gene. TRBV6-7 is noted as an ORF with a role that remains uncertain. This CDR3 is 15 amino acids long. V was clipped by 6 bases and J by 0 bases, with 12 bases between them. The CDR3 is CASREQNSSGNTIYF. In DNA form, the CDR3 reads TGTGCCAGCAGGGAACAGAACAGCTCTGGAAACACCATATATTTT.

The chain has TRBV7-9 and TRBJ2-1; the match to TRBD2 covers 7 bases. CDR1 is SEHNR, CDR2 FQNEAQ, per germline (reference sequence). V lost 4 bases, J lost 6 bases, and 15 bases stayed unmatched. This CDR3 region has 17 residues. The chain's CDR3 is CASSSSRDYFGGNEQFF. CDR3 DNA sequence: TGTGCCAGCAGCTCAAGCCGGGACTATTTTGGGGGCAATGAGCAGTTCTTC.

The gene calls are TRBV15 and TRBJ2-1; D is unresolved. The CDR3 contains 14 residues. Per germline, CDR1 LNHNV and CDR2 YYDKDF (reference sequence). The V end lost 1 base, the J end lost 8 bases, and 12 bases lay between the germline ends. CDR3 sequence reads: CATSRAAGRDEQFF. The DNA of the CDR3 is TGTGCCACCAGCAGAGCAGCTGGTAGGGATGAGCAGTTCTTC.

The chain recombines TRBV30 with TRBJ2-4, with D maybe TRBD1 (5 bases). Between the trimmed V and J ends, which lost 1 base and 8 bases, there was a span of 9 bases. CDR1 GTSNPN and CDR2 SVGIG come from the germline V gene (reference sequence). The CDR3 has 12 amino acids. CDR3 DNA: TGTGCCTGGAGTGGGCTAGGGGACATTCAGTACTTC. Protein sequence: CAWSGLGDIQYF.

The chain recombines TRBV7-3 with TRBJ2-3; 8 positions match TRBD2. The length of the CDR3 is 16 residues. Unmatched junction bases numbered 7, after V lost 0 bases and J lost 5 bases. Germline V CDR1 and CDR2: SGHTA, FQGTGA. The CDR3 region has the DNA TGTGCCAGCAGCTTAACGGCTAGCGGGCCGGGAGATACGCAGTATTTT. It specifies CASSLTASGPGDTQYF. The full variable domain, rest sourced from reference TRBV7-3 and TRBJ2-3, is GAGVSQTPSNKVTEKGKYVELRCDPISGHTALYWYRQSLGQGPEFLIYFQGTGAADDSGLPNDRFFAVRPEGSVSTLKIQRTERGDSAVYLCASSLTASGPGDTQYFGPGTRLTVL.

This chain links TRBV27 with TRBJ1-2; no clear D. The germline CDR1 and CDR2 sequences are MNHEY and SMNVEV (reference sequence). The CDR3 length is 13 residues. Trimming left V 2 bases short and J 8 bases short, with 12 bases between. The CDR3 sequence is CASSLVAGYGYTF. CDR3 nucleotide sequence: TGTGCCAGCAGTTTAGTGGCCGGGTACGGCTACACCTTC.